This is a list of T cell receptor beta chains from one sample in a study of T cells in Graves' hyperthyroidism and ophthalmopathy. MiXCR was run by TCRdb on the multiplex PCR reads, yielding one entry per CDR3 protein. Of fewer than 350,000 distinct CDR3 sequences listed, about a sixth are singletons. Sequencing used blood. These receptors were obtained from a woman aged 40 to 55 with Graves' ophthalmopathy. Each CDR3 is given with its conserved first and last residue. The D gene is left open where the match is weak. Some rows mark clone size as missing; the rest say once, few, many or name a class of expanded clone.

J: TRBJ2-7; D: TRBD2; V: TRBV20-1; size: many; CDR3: CSLRLAAIYEQYF; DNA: TGCAGCCTAAGACTAGCTGCTATCTACGAGCAGTACTTC
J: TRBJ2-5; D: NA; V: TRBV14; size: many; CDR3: CASSQEGGGPYQETQYF; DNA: TGTGCCAGCAGCCAAGAAGGGGGGGGACCGTACCAAGAGACCCAGTACTTC
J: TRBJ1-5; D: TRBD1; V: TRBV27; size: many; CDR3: CASMRALGGGADQPQHF; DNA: TGTGCCAGCATGAGAGCGTTAGGAGGGGGCGCCGATCAGCCCCAGCATTTT
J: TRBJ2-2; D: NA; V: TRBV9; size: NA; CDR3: CASSVAPGEGGELFF; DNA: TGTGCCAGCAGCGTAGCTCCGGGCGAGGGCGGGGAGCTGTTTTTT
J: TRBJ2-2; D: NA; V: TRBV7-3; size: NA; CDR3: CASSPRDHNTGELFF; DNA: TGTGCCAGCAGCCCTAGGGACCATAACACCGGGGAGCTGTTTTTT
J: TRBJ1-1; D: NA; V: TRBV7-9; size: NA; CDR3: CASSFRSNTEAFF; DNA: TGTGCCAGCAGCTTCCGATCCAACACTGAAGCTTTCTTT
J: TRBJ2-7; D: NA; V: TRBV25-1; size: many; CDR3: CASSKTAASYEQYF; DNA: TGTGCCAGCAGTAAGACAGCCGCCTCCTACGAGCAGTACTTC
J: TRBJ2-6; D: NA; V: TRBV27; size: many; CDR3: CASSPRQSGANVLTF; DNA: TGTGCCAGCAGCCCTCGCCAGTCTGGGGCCAACGTCCTGACTTTC
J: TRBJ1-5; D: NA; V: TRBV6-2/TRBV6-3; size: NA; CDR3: CASSYEGRQPQHF; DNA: TGTGCCAGCAGTTACGAGGGCAGGCAGCCCCAGCATTTT
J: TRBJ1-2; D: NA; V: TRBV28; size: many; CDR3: CASSFGEPTNYGYTF; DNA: TGTGCCAGCAGTTTTGGAGAACCCACTAACTATGGCTACACCTTC
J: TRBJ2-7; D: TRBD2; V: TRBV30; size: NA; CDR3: CAWSFVSAGGSYEQYF; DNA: TGTGCCTGGAGTTTTGTTTCAGCGGGAGGGTCCTACGAGCAGTACTTC
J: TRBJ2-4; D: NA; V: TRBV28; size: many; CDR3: CASSSLGWEDIQYF; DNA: TGTGCCAGCAGTTCCCTCGGGTGGGAGGACATTCAGTACTTC
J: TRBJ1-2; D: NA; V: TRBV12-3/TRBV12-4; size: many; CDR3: CASSVRVRNGYTF; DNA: TGTGCCAGCAGTGTAAGGGTCAGGAATGGCTACACCTTC
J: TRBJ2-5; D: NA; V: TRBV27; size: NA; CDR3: CASSFEGGIQETQYF; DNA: TGTGCCAGCAGTTTCGAGGGGGGGATCCAAGAGACACAGTACTTC
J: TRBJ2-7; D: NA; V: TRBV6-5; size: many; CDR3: CASSHGGTYEQYF; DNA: TGTGCCAGCAGTCACGGCGGAACCTACGAGCAGTACTTC
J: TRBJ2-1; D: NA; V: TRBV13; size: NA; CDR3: CASSLVGAGVGSYNEQFF; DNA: TGTGCCAGCAGCTTAGTCGGGGCCGGGGTTGGCTCCTACAATGAGCAGTTCTTC
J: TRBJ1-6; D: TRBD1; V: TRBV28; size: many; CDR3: CASSPGGEYSPLHF; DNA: TGTGCCAGCAGTCCAGGGGGCGAGTATTCACCCCTCCACTTT
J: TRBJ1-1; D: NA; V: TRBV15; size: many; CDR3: CATSSLERVNEAFF; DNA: TGTGCCACCAGCAGCCTCGAGCGGGTTAATGAAGCTTTCTTT
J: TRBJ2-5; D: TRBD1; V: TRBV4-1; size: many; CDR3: CASSQVGDREETQYF; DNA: TGCGCCAGCAGCCAAGTGGGGGACAGGGAAGAGACCCAGTACTTC
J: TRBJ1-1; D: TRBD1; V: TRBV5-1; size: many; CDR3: CASSIPGQGYTEAFF; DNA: TGCGCCAGCAGCATTCCGGGACAGGGATACACTGAAGCTTTCTTT
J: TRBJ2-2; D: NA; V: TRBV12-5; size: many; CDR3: CASGDTLAAGELFF; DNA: TGTGCTAGTGGGGATACACTAGCAGCCGGGGAGCTGTTTTTT
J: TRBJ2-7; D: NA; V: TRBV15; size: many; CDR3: CATSLEHTYEQYF; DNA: TGTGCCACCAGCCTCGAGCATACCTACGAGCAGTACTTC
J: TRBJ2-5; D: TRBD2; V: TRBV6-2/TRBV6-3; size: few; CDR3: CASSYDLAGVGETQYF; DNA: TGTGCCAGCAGTTACGACCTAGCGGGAGTGGGGGAGACCCAGTACTTC
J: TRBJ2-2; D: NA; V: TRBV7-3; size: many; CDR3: CASSPGFGGAGTGELFF; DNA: TGTGCCAGCAGCCCAGGTTTTGGGGGAGCGGGCACCGGGGAGCTGTTTTTT
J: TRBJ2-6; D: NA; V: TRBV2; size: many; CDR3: CASSDWISGANVLTF; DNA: TGTGCCAGCAGTGATTGGATCTCTGGGGCCAACGTCCTGACTTTC
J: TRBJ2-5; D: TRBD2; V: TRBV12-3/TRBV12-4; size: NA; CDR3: CASRDGLAGSTQYF; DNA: TGTGCCAGCAGAGACGGACTAGCGGGATCGACCCAGTACTTC
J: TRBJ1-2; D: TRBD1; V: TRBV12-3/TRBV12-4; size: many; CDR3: CASSLGTGGDGYGYTF; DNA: TGTGCCAGCAGTTTAGGGACAGGGGGCGATGGCTATGGCTACACCTTC
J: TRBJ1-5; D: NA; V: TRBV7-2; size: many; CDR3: CASSLVGDQEPQHF; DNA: TGTGCCAGCAGCTTAGTGGGGGATCAGGAGCCCCAGCATTTT
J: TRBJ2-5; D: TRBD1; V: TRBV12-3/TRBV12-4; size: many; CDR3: CASSRSGGSYETQYF; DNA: TGTGCCAGCAGCAGATCAGGGGGCAGTTATGAGACCCAGTACTTC
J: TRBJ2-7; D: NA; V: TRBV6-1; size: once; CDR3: CASSEPRRNLYEQYF; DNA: TGTGCCAGCAGTGAACCCAGGAGAAACCTCTACGAGCAGTACTTC
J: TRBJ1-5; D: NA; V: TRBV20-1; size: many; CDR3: CSARDFTSNQPQHF; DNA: TGCAGTGCTAGAGATTTCACAAGCAATCAGCCCCAGCATTTT
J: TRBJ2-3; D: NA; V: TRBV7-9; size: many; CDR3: CASSLQGFVSDTQYF; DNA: TGTGCCAGCAGCCTTCAGGGGTTTGTCTCAGATACGCAGTATTTT
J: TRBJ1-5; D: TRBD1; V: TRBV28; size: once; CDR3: CASRGTLGGQPQHF; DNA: TGTGCCAGCAGAGGGACATTAGGGGGCCAGCCCCAGCATTTT
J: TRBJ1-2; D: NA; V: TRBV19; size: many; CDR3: CASSMSLSPNYGYTF; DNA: TGTGCCAGTAGTATGAGTCTATCTCCTAACTATGGCTACACCTTC
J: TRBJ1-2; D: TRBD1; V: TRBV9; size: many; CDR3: CASSGTGAMYGYTF; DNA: TGTGCCAGCAGCGGGACAGGGGCGATGTATGGCTACACCTTC
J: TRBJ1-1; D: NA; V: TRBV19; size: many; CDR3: CASSIDYRTEAFF; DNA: TGTGCCAGTAGTATAGATTACAGAACTGAAGCTTTCTTT
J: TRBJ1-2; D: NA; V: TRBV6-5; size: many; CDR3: CASSRAGANYGYTF; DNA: TGTGCCAGCAGCCGCGCGGGAGCTAACTATGGCTACACCTTC
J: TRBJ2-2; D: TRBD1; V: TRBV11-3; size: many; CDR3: CASSSRQGTGELFF; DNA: TGTGCCAGCAGCTCTCGACAGGGCACCGGGGAGCTGTTTTTT
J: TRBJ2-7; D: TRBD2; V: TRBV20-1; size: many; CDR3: CSASVSGWNEQYF; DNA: TGCAGTGCTAGTGTTAGCGGGTGGAACGAGCAGTACTTC
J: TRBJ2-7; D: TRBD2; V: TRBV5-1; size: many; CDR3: CASSLALAGDYEQYF; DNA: TGCGCCAGCAGCTTGGCGCTAGCGGGAGATTACGAGCAGTACTTC
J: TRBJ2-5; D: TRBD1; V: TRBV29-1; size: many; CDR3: CSLGQGETQYF; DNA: TGCAGCCTAGGACAGGGGGAGACCCAGTACTTC
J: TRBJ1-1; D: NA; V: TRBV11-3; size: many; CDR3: CASSPSSTGFTEAFF; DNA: TGTGCCAGCAGCCCATCATCAACGGGGTTCACTGAAGCTTTCTTT